This TCR beta chain was identified during a study of shared clonotypes between healthy human individuals. Study-level information: Researchers assigned three CD4 naive, three CD4 memory, two CD8 naive and one CD8 memory plate to each donor.

Positive CCR7 selection of CD45RO-negative cells yielded the naive CD8 cells, and terminally differentiated effector memory CD45RA+ cells were excluded. None of the donors, who were healthy HIV-negative adults, had recently had acute infections or vaccinations. Points on this clone: No DNA is shown, since the ends of the CDR3 on it are uncertain; the CDR3 is the one TCRdb lists.

An assay was performed, and its level was deep. The repertoire was sequenced with immunoSEQ multiplex PCR; TCRdb's copy has only in-frame clones and lacks some. The table shows about 700,000 clones, with around 92% occurring only once. The CDR3 has 14 residues if both end residues are counted. The chain employs TRBV12-2 and TRBJ2-3; the table's D gene call, TRBD1, was not cross checked with the DNA. TRBV12-2 is labeled a pseudogene. Specimen: naive CD8+ T cells sorted from blood. This TCR came from a man aged 30 to 45 in good health. CDR3 loop: CASRFARGTDTQYF.